These T cell receptor beta chains were read from a single sample in a study of shared clonotypes between healthy human individuals. Libraries were prepared by immunoSEQ multiplex PCR; TCRdb keeps only in-frame clonotypes and omits some of them. The profile shows some 1.5 million clones, 95% to 97% of them singletons. The sequencing sample was made of naive CD4+ T cells sorted from blood. The receptors shown here come from a man younger than 40 in good health. The CDR3 runs from the conserved cysteine through the conserved F or W. The D gene is left open where the match is weak. The size entry is marked missing in some rows and otherwise reads once, few, many or a size class.

clone size	V gene	J gene	D gene	CDR3 DNA	CDR3 protein
NA	TRBV28	TRBJ2-1	NA	TGTGCCAGCAGTTTACTAACAGGCCGTTCGAGTAATGAGCAGTTCTTC	CASSLLTGRSSNEQFF
NA	TRBV15	TRBJ2-1	TRBD2	TGTGCCACCAGCGGCGGGAGGGCCGGAAATGAGCAGTTCTTC	CATSGGRAGNEQFF
NA	TRBV5-5	TRBJ1-5	NA	TGTGCCAGCAGCTTGGTGGCAGATATATTGCCCCAGCATTTT	CASSLVADILPQHF
NA	TRBV11-2	TRBJ2-7	TRBD2	TGTGCCAGCAGCCTCGCAGCGGGAGGGACCTACGAGCAGTACTTC	CASSLAAGGTYEQYF
NA	TRBV18	TRBJ2-7	TRBD1	TGTGCCAGCTCACCACCGGCACAGGGGAATAGGAACGAGCAGTACTTC	CASSPPAQGNRNEQYF
NA	TRBV9	TRBJ1-2	NA	TGTGCCAGCAGCCCACGGGAGTATGGCTACACCTTC	CASSPREYGYTF
NA	TRBV9	TRBJ2-5	TRBD2	TGTGCCAGCAGCGTAGGGGGACTAGCGGGAGAGACCCAGTACTTC	CASSVGGLAGETQYF
NA	TRBV19	TRBJ1-1	NA	TGTGCCAGTAGGGGGCCGGGGACTGAAGCTTTCTTT	CASRGPGTEAFF
NA	TRBV30	TRBJ1-1	NA	TGTGCCTGGGCGGGCGGTGGAGCTTTCTTT	CAWAGGGAFF
NA	TRBV6-1	TRBJ2-6	NA	TGTGCCAGCAGTGAAAGACCGGTTCCTAGCTCTGGGGCCAACGTCCTGACTTTC	CASSERPVPSSGANVLTF
NA	TRBV6-4	TRBJ2-2	TRBD2	TGTGCCAGCTCCGTAATGGCGGGAGACTTATTCGCGAACACCGGGGAGCTGTTTTTT	CASSVMAGDLFANTGELFF
NA	TRBV7-2	TRBJ1-2	NA	TGTGCCAGCAGCTCCCGCCCTTATCAGGTGGGCGGTGGCTACACCTTC	CASSSRPYQVGGGYTF
NA	TRBV4-2	TRBJ1-1	NA	TGTGCCAGCAGCCACGAATTCATGAACACTGAAGCTTTCTTT	CASSHEFMNTEAFF
NA	TRBV2	TRBJ2-7	TRBD1	TGTGCCAGCAGGGAACAGGGGAGTTCTGACGAGCAGTACTTC	CASREQGSSDEQYF
NA	TRBV19	TRBJ1-2	NA	TGTGCCAGTAGGGGAGCTCCGGGACACCTCTATGGCTACACCTTC	CASRGAPGHLYGYTF
NA	TRBV5-1	TRBJ2-7	TRBD2	TGCGCCAGCAGCTTTGGACTAGCGGACTCCTACGAGCAGTACTTC	CASSFGLADSYEQYF
NA	TRBV10-3	TRBJ1-4	NA	TGTGCCATCAGTGAGTCTCAGGTGAATGAAAAACTGTTTTTT	CAISESQVNEKLFF
NA	TRBV5-6	TRBJ2-7	TRBD1	TGTGCCAGCAGCTTCGGGACAGGGGGCACCGGCGAGCAGTACTTC	CASSFGTGGTGEQYF
NA	TRBV2	TRBJ2-7	NA	TGTGCCAGCAGGGACCGACAGCTACGGGACGAGCAGTACTTC	CASRDRQLRDEQYF
NA	TRBV9	TRBJ2-1	NA	TGTGCCAGCAGCGTAGCGCCCGACTCCTACAATGAGCAGTTCTTC	CASSVAPDSYNEQFF
once	TRBV29-1	TRBJ2-1	NA	TGCAGCGGCTCCGGGACACTCTACAATGAGCAGTTCTTC	CSGSGTLYNEQFF
NA	TRBV6-1	TRBJ2-7	NA	TGTGCCAGCAGTGAAGCATACGAGCAGTACTTC	CASSEAYEQYF
once	TRBV5-1	TRBJ2-1	NA	TGCGCCAGCAGCTGGGGGACTGGGGGACACAATGAGCAGTTCTTC	CASSWGTGGHNEQFF
NA	TRBV5-4	TRBJ2-1	NA	TGTGCCAGCAGCTTGAGTAGCGGTCGATACAATGAGCAGTTCTTC	CASSLSSGRYNEQFF
NA	TRBV28	TRBJ2-1	TRBD2	TGTGCCATCTCGGGACTAGAATACGAGGCGTACAATGAGCAGTTCTTC	CAISGLEYEAYNEQFF
NA	TRBV5-6	TRBJ2-7	TRBD2	TGTGCCAGCAACCTCAACGGGGTAGCGGGAGGGCCGATGTACGAGCAGTACTTC	CASNLNGVAGGPMYEQYF
NA	TRBV6-5	TRBJ1-1	TRBD1	TGTGCCAGCAAGGACAGGTTTGAGGCTTTCTTT	CASKDRFEAFF